The clone carrying this T cell receptor beta chain was counted ten times or more. Its antigen is not known. Thyroid ultrasound and orbital computed tomography, with clinical symptoms and serum thyroxine and TRAb, informed diagnoses. Out of approximately 10 ml of fresh peripheral blood came the PBMCs. There are 16 residues in the CDR3. Germline-derived CDR1 and CDR2 are MNHEY and SVGAGI. J gave up 4 bases and V 2 bases, and 5 bases lay outside the gene matches. This entry is derived from a study of T cells in Graves' hyperthyroidism and ophthalmopathy. Looking at the study overall: The blood sample was taken at first diagnosis, before treatment began. Whole-study findings and limits: Blood also showed most of the thyroid clonotypes that were expanded above 0.001.

The TCR beta CDR3 regions underwent amplification using RNA transcripts as the source. During a first-round RT-PCR of the TCR CDR3, the HTBI primer set was used. TCRdb reanalysed the multiplex PCR reads using MiXCR and keeps one entry per CDR3 protein. The data hold approximately 600,000 distinct CDR3 sequences, with approximately 15% observed a single time. This chain links TRBV6-5 with TRBJ2-2; TRBD1 agrees at 9 bases. Sample: blood. This TCR was recovered from a woman under 30 with Graves' ophthalmopathy. In DNA form, the CDR3 reads TGTGCCAGCAGTTACACACCGGGACAGGGCACCGGGGAGCTGTTTTTT. This encodes CASSYTPGQGTGELFF.